These 16 T cell receptor beta chains came from one sample sequenced in a study of blood T cell repertoires in COVID-19. Using immunoSEQ multiplex PCR, the repertoire was profiled, and TCRdb retains in-frame clones only, with some absent. Of approximately 150,000 clones listed, around 90% were seen once; the top ten hold more than 5%. The source material was peripheral blood. The receptors were sampled from a human donor in a cohort sampled during active COVID-19.

The chain couples TRBV2 to TRBJ2-3; D is unresolved. The CDR3 has 11 residues. The V and J ends lost 6 bases and 6 bases respectively, with 7 bases between them. Per the germline V gene, CDR1 is SNHLY and CDR2 is FYNNEI. CDR3 nucleotide sequence: TGTGCCAGCAGGGGCAGGGATACGCAGTATTTT. It specifies CASRGRDTQYF.

The V call is TRBV5-1, the J call TRBJ1-2; 7 bases are a match to TRBD1. Germline CDR1 and CDR2: SGHRS and YFSETQ. V was pared by 0 bases and J by 6 bases, with 2 bases of the junction left unmatched. CDR3 length: 13 residues. CDR3 DNA sequence: TGCGCCAGCAGCTTGGGGCAGGGGGATGGCTACACCTTC. It encodes CASSLGQGDGYTF. The variable domain in full, completed from reference TRBV5-1 and TRBJ1-2, reads KAGVTQTPRYLIKTRGQQVTLSCSPISGHRSVSWYQQTPGQGLQFLFEYFSETQRNKGNFPGRFSGRQFSNSRSEMNVSTLELGDSALYLCASSLGQGDGYTFGSGTRLTVV.

The chain joins TRBV7-9 to TRBJ2-1; 7 nucleotides agree with TRBD1. The CDR3 extends over 16 amino acids. Germline lookup yields CDR1 SEHNR and CDR2 FQNEAQ (reference sequence). V lost 2 bases and J lost 3; bases outside the gene matches: 7. DNA of the CDR3: TGTGCCAGCAGCTTAAGAAGGGGGCAGGTCTACAATGAGCAGTTCTTC. Translating it yields CASSLRRGQVYNEQFF.

The rearrangement joins TRBV6-5 to TRBJ2-7, with 7 bases that match TRBD2. The V segment lost 7 bases and the J segment 3 bases; nucleotides outside the gene matches: 6. The CDR3 runs 13 residues. The V gene's germline CDR1 is MNHEY and CDR2 SVGAGI. The DNA of the CDR3 is TGTGCCAGCACCCTCCTAGCGGACTACGAGCAGTACTTC. It codes for CASTLLADYEQYF.

The chain recombines TRBV5-5 with TRBJ2-7; possible D gene TRBD2, 5 bases. Deletions cut 8 bases from V and 4 bases from J, with 16 bases between. Germline CDR1 is SGHKS and CDR2 is YYEKEE (reference sequence). This CDR3 region has 13 residues. CDR3 DNA sequence: TGTGCCAGTACCGGGGTTTATGGATACGAGCAGTACTTC. Amino acid sequence: CASTGVYGYEQYF. The variable domain in full, with the rest retrieved from reference TRBV5-5 and TRBJ2-7, is DAGVTQSPTHLIKTRGQQVTLRCSPISGHKSVSWYQQVLGQGPQFIFQYYEKEERGRGNFPDRFSARQFPNYSSELNVNALLLGDSALYLCASTGVYGYEQYFGPGTRLTVT.

The CDR3 here is CASSPGLSYGYTF. For the CDR3, the DNA is TGCGCCAGCAGCCCTGGGCTTAGCTATGGCTACACCTTC. V usage is TRBV5-1 and J usage is TRBJ1-2; D unclear. With 4 bases removed from V and 4 bases from J, the gap between germline ends came to 11 bases. The CDR3 is 13 amino acids. CDR1 is SGHRS, CDR2 YFSETQ, per germline.

The CDR3 spells CASSSTYEQYF. DNA of the CDR3: TGTGCCAGCAGCTCCACCTACGAGCAGTACTTC. J is TRBJ2-7 and V is TRBV7-8; D remains unclear. Trimming removed 4 bases from V and 2 bases from J, with 3 bases in between. This CDR3 comprises 11 residues. Per the germline V gene, CDR1 is SGHVS and CDR2 is FQNEAQ.

The V gene is TRBV9, the J gene TRBJ2-1, with 10 bases aligning to TRBD2. The CDR3 runs to 16 residues. After removal of 0 bases from V and 4 bases from J, the junction contained 4 bases not matched to a gene. Germline CDR1 is SGDLS and CDR2 is YYNGEE. This chain's CDR3 is CASSVGLAGLYNEQFF. CDR3 in DNA: TGTGCCAGCAGCGTAGGACTAGCGGGCCTATACAATGAGCAGTTCTTC. The whole variable domain, remainder taken from reference TRBV9 and TRBJ2-1, is DSGVTQTPKHLITATGQRVTLRCSPRSGDLSVYWYQQSLDQGLQFLIQYYNGEERAKGNILERFSAQQFPDLHSELNLSSLELGDSALYFCASSVGLAGLYNEQFFGPGTRLTVL.

The chain couples TRBV6-2 or TRBV6-3 to TRBJ2-7; TRBD1 matches at 12 bases. CDR1 and CDR2 from the germline V gene are MNHEY and SVGEGT. The CDR3 totals 17 residues. With 4 bases clipped from V and 0 bases from J, the junction kept 7 bases outside the gene matches. CDR3 loop: CASSSGTGGAVSYEQYF. DNA for the CDR3: TGTGCCAGCAGTTCCGGGACAGGGGGCGCCGTCTCCTACGAGCAGTACTTC.

This chain links TRBV18 with TRBJ1-2, with 11 bases that match TRBD1. There are 15 residues in the CDR3. Germline trimming cut 2 bases from V and 5 bases from J; bases unmatched to any gene: 4. From germline, CDR1 is KGHSH and CDR2 LQKENI. The CDR3 nucleotides read TGTGCCAGCTCACCAACCGGGACAGGGGGGTATGGCTACACCTTC. It is translated as CASSPTGTGGYGYTF.

The chain joins TRBV29-1 to TRBJ1-2; 8 bases match TRBD1. CDR1 SQVTM and CDR2 ANQGSEA come from the germline V gene. J was trimmed by 6 bases and V by 0 bases; bases with no gene match: 3. CDR3 length equals 13 residues. CDR3 loop: CSVEEPGGNGYTF. In DNA, the CDR3 is TGCAGCGTTGAAGAACCAGGGGGCAATGGCTACACCTTC.

This chain uses TRBV7-8 with TRBJ1-5; 9 bases agree with TRBD1. CDR3 length: 16 amino acids. Germline V gene sequence: CDR1 SGHVS, CDR2 FQNEAQ. V dropped 4 bases and J dropped 1; count of bases not matched to a gene: 5. DNA of the CDR3: TGTGCCAGCAGCTCCGAGGACAGGGGAAGCAATCAGCCCCAGCATTTT. Amino acid sequence: CASSSEDRGSNQPQHF.

The chain links TRBV19 to TRBJ1-5; 9 positions match TRBD1. The germline V gene encodes CDR1 LNHDA and CDR2 SQIVND (reference sequence). The CDR3 has 18 residues. V gave up 5 bases and J gave up 3 bases; unmatched junction bases: 14. The CDR3 here is CASSPRGGTGRNNQPQHF. CDR3 sequence (DNA): TGTGCCAGTAGTCCCCGGGGGGGGACAGGGCGAAACAATCAGCCCCAGCATTTT. Full variable domain (outside the CDR3, taken from reference TRBV19 and TRBJ1-5): DGGITQSPKYLFRKEGQNVTLSCEQNLNHDAMYWYRQDPGQGLRLIYYSQIVNDFQKGDIAEGYSVSREKKESFPLTVTSAQKNPTAFYLCASSPRGGTGRNNQPQHFGDGTRLSIL.

The V gene is TRBV2, the J gene TRBJ2-7; 8 nucleotides agree with TRBD1. The CDR3 runs 15 residues. J gave up 5 bases and V 6 bases, and 12 bases lay outside the gene matches. Germline CDR1 and CDR2: SNHLY and FYNNEI. The CDR3 loop is CASRDRGLSSDEQYF. CDR3 sequence (DNA): TGTGCCAGCAGAGACAGGGGTCTGTCATCTGACGAGCAGTACTTC.

The genes are TRBV28 and TRBJ2-7; tentative D call: TRBD2 (5 bases). CDR3 length: 16 amino acids. Germline values: CDR1 MDHEN, CDR2 SYDVKM. The V end lost 5 bases, the J end lost 1 base, and 18 bases lay between the germline ends. CDR3 in DNA: TGTGCCAGCAGTCCCCTCGGGTTAGCGCTATCCTACGAGCAGTACTTC. This encodes CASSPLGLALSYEQYF.

The V gene is TRBV4-2, the J gene TRBJ2-3; D is possibly TRBD2 (5 bases). CDR1 is LGHNA and CDR2 is YNFKEQ in the germline V gene. The ends were cut back, 1 base at V and 4 bases at J, with 12 bases in the middle. This CDR3 comprises 15 residues. The CDR3 loop reads CASSQGSGNPDTQYF. The CDR3 DNA reads as TGTGCCAGCAGCCAAGGATCCGGGAATCCAGATACGCAGTATTTT.